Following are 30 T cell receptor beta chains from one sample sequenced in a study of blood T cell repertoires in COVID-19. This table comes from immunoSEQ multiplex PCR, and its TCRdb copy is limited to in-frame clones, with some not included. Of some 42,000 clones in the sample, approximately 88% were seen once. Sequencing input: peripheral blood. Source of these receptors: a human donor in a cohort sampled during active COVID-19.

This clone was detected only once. The DNA for the CDR3 is TGTGCCAGTCAGCTACAGGGTGGAAAAAAAGCTTTCTTT. Translating it yields CASQLQGGKKAFF. This sequence joins TRBV12-3 or TRBV12-4 and TRBJ1-1; D perhaps matches TRBD1 (6 bases). V lost 9 bases and J lost 9, with 20 bases in between. This CDR3 has 13 residues.

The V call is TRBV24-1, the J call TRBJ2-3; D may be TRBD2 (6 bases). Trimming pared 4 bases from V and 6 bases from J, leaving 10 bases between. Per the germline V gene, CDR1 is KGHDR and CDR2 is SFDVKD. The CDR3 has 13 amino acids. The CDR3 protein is CATSEQGGDTQYF. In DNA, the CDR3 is TGTGCCACCAGTGAGCAGGGAGGCGATACGCAGTATTTT.

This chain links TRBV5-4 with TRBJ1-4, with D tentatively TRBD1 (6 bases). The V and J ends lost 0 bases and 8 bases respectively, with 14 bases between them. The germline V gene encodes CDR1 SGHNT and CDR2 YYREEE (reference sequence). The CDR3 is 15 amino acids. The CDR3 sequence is CASSLGGGLEEKLFF. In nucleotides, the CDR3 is TGTGCCAGCAGCTTGGGCGGGGGGCTGGAGGAAAAACTGTTTTTT.

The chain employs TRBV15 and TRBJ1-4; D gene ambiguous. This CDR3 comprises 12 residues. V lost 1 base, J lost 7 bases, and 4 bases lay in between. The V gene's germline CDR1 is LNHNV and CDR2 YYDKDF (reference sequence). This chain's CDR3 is CATSRVGEKLFF. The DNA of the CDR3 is TGTGCCACCAGCAGAGTCGGTGAAAAACTGTTTTTT.

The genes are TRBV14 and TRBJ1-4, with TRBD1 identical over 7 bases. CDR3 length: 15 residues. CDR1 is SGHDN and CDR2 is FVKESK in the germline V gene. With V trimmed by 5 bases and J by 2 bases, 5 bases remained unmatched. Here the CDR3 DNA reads TGTGCCAGCAGCAAGAGACAGGGTACTAATGAAAAACTGTTTTTT. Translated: CASSKRQGTNEKLFF.

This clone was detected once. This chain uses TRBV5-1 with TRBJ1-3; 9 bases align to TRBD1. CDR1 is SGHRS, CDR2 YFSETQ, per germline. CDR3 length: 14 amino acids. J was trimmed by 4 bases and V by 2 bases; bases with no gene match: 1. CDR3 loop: CASSLGTGGNTIYF. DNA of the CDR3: TGCGCCAGCAGCTTAGGGACAGGGGGAAACACCATATATTTT.

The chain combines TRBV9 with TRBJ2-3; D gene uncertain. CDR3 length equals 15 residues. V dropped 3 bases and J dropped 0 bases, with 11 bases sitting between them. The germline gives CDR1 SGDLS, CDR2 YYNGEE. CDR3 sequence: CASSALGTSTDTQYF. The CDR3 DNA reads TGTGCCAGCAGCGCCTTGGGCACTAGCACAGATACGCAGTATTTT.

The CDR3 here is CASSQEGGTQYF. The CDR3, as DNA: TGTGCCAGCAGCCAAGAAGGGGGGACCCAGTACTTC. This sequence joins TRBV12-3 or TRBV12-4 and TRBJ2-5; possible D gene TRBD1, 6 bases. The V end was cut by 6 bases, the J end by 7 bases, with 12 bases between. This CDR3 is 12 amino acids long.

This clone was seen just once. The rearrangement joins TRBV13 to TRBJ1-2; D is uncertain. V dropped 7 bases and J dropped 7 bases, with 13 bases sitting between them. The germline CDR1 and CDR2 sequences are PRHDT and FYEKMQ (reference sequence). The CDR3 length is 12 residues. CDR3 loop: CASTLGGGGYTF. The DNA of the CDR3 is TGTGCCAGCACACTGGGAGGTGGTGGCTACACCTTC.

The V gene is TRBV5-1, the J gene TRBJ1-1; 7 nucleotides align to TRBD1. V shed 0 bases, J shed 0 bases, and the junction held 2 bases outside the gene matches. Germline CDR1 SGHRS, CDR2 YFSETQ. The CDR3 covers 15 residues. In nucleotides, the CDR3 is TGCGCCAGCAGCTTGGAGGACAGGCTGAACACTGAAGCTTTCTTT. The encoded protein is CASSLEDRLNTEAFF.

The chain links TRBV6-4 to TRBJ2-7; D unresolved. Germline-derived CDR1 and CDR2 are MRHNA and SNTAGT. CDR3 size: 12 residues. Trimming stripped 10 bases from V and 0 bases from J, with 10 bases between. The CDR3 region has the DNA TGTGCCAACCCAGGAAACTCCTACGAGCAGTACTTC. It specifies CANPGNSYEQYF.

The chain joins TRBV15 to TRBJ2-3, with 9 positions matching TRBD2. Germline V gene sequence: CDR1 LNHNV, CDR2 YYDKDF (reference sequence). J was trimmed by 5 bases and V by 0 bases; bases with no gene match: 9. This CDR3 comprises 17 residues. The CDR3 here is CATSRDLAGGPGDTQYF. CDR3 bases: TGTGCCACCAGCAGAGATCTGGCGGGGGGGCCCGGAGATACGCAGTATTTT.

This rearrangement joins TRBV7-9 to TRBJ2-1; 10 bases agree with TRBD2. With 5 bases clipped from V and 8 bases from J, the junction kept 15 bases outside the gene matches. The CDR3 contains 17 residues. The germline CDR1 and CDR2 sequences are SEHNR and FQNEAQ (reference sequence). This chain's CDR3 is CASSPSTGTSAFDEQFF. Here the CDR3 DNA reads TGTGCCAGCAGCCCTTCGACCGGGACTAGCGCTTTCGATGAGCAGTTCTTC.

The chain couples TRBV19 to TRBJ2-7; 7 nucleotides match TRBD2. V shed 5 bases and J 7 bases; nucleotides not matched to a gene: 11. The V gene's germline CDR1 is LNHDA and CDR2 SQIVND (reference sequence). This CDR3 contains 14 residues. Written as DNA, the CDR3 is TGTGCCAGTAGTCTCACGGGCGGGGGAAGTGAGCAGTACTTC. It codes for CASSLTGGGSEQYF.

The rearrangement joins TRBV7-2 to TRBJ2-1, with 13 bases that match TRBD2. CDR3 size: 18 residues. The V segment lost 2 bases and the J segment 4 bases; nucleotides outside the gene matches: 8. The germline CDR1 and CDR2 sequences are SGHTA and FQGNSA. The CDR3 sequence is CASSLRGTSGANYNEQFF. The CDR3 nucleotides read TGTGCCAGCAGCTTAAGGGGGACTAGCGGGGCCAATTACAATGAGCAGTTCTTC.

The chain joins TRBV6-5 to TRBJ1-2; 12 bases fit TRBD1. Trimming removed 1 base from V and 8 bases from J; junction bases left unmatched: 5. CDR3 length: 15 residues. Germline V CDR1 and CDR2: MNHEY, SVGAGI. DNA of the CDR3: TGTGCCAGCAGTTACTTCCGGGACAGGGGGCAGGGCTACACCTTC. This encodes CASSYFRDRGQGYTF.

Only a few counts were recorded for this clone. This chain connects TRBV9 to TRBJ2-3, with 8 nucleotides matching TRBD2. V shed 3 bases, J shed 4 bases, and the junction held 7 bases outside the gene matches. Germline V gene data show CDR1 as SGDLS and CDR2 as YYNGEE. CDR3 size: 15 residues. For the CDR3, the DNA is TGTGCCAGCAGCGCCGGGGGGGGCCCCCCAGATACGCAGTATTTT. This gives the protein CASSAGGGPPDTQYF.

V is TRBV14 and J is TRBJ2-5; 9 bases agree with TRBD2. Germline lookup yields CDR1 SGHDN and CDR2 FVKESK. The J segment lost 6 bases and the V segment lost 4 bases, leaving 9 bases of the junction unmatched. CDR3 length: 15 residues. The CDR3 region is CASSLGTSSGKTQYF. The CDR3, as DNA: TGTGCCAGCAGCCTGGGGACTAGCAGTGGGAAGACCCAGTACTTC.

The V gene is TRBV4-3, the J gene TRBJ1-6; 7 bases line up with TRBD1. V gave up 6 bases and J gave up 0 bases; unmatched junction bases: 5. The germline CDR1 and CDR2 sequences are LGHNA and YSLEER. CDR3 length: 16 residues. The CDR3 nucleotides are TGCGCCAGCAGACGACAGGGAAGCTCCTATAATTCACCCCTCCACTTT. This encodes CASRRQGSSYNSPLHF.

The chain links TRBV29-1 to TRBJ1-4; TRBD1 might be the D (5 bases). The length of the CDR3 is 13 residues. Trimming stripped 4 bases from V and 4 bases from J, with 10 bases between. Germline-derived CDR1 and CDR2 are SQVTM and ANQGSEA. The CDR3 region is CSVGRGGNEKLFF. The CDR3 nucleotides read TGCAGCGTTGGTAGGGGTGGTAATGAAAAACTGTTTTTT.

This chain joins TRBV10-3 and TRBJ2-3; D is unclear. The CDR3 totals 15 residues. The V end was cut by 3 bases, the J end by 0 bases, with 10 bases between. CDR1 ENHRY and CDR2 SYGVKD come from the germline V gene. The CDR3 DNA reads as TGTGCCATCAGTGACCCGGCGGCCAGCACAGATACGCAGTATTTT. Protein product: CAISDPAASTDTQYF.

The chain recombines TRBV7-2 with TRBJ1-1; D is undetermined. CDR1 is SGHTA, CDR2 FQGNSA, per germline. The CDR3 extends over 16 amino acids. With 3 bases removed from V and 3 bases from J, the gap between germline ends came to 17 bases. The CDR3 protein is CASSFPLREADTEAFF. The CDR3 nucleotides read TGTGCCAGCAGCTTCCCCCTAAGGGAGGCAGACACTGAAGCTTTCTTT. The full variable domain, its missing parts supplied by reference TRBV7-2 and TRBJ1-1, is GAGVSQSPSNKVTEKGKDVELRCDPISGHTALYWYRQSLGQGLEFLIYFQGNSAPDKSGLPSDRFSAERTGGSVSTLTIQRTQQEDSAVYLCASSFPLREADTEAFFGQGTRLTVV.

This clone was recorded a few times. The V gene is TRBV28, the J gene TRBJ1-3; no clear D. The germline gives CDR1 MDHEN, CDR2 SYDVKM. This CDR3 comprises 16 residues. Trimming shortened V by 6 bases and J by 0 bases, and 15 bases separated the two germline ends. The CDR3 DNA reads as TGTGCCAGCAGCTTGGGCTCAGGCCTCTCTGGAAACACCATATATTTT. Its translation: CASSLGSGLSGNTIYF.

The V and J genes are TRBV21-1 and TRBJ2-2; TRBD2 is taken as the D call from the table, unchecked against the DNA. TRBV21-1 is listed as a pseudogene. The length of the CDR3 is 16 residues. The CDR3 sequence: CASSKGASTRNRGAVF. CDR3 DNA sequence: TGTGCCAGCAGCAAAGGGGCTAGTACTAGAAACCGGGGAGCTGTTTTT.

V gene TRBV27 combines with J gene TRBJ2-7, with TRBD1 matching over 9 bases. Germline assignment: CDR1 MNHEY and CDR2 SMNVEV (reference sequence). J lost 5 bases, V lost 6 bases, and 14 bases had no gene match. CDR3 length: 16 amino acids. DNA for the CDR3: TGTGCCAGCAGACAAGCCGGGACAGGGCTTTCTAACGAGCAGTACTTC. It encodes CASRQAGTGLSNEQYF.

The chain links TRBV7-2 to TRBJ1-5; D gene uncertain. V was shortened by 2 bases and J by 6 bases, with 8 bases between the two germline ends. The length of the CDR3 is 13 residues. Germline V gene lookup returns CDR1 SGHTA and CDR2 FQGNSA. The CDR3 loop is CASSLNFRQPQHF. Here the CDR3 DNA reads TGTGCCAGCAGCTTAAACTTTCGTCAGCCCCAGCATTTT. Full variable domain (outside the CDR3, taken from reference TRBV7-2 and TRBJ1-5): GAGVSQSPSNKVTEKGKDVELRCDPISGHTALYWYRQSLGQGLEFLIYFQGNSAPDKSGLPSDRFSAERTGGSVSTLTIQRTQQEDSAVYLCASSLNFRQPQHFGDGTRLSIL.

CDR3 in DNA: TGTGCCAGCCTCCCGGGGGGGGATGAAAAACTGTTTTTT. Translating it yields CASLPGGDEKLFF. The chain couples TRBV19 to TRBJ1-4; tentatively, D is TRBD1 (5 bases). The CDR3 totals 13 residues. Trimming removed 9 bases at V and 6 bases at J, with 14 bases between. CDR1 and CDR2 from the germline V gene are LNHDA and SQIVND (reference sequence).

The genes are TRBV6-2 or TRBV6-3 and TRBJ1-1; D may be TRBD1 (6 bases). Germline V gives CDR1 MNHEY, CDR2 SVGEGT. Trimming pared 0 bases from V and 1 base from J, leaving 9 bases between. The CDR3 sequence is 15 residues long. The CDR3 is CASSYSGGANTEAFF. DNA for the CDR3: TGTGCCAGCAGTTACTCGGGGGGGGCGAACACTGAAGCTTTCTTT.

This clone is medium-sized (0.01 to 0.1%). The CDR3 region is CASSTDQRAEQYF. CDR3 sequence (DNA): TGTGCCAGTTCAACTGACCAGCGAGCCGAGCAGTACTTC. The chain couples TRBV19 to TRBJ2-7; no definite D call. The CDR3 runs to 13 residues. Germline-derived CDR1 and CDR2 are LNHDA and SQIVND (reference sequence). Trimming stripped 8 bases from V and 6 bases from J, with 17 bases between.

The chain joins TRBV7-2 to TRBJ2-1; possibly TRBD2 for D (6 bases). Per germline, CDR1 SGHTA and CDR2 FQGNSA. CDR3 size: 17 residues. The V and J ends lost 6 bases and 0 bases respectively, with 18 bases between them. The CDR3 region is CASSPVRSGYSYNEQFF. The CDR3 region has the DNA TGTGCCAGCAGTCCAGTTAGGAGCGGGTACTCCTACAATGAGCAGTTCTTC.